This TCR beta chain was found in a study of T cell responses to AZD1222 COVID-19 vaccine. Study-wide findings and caveats: Just six AZD1222 recipients tested seropositive at baseline. Researchers report vaccine-associated CD4 TCRs spanning spike, with dominance at 160-218 and 743-854. Most donors were white British, females outnumbered males, and clonal diversity was possibly underestimated.

The germline CDR1 and CDR2 sequences are SNHLY and FYNNEI. Trimming removed 8 bases at V and 0 bases at J, with 11 bases between. This CDR3 contains 15 residues. For this clone: Its specificity is unknown.

Measured with immunoSEQ multiplex PCR; TCRdb has only the in-frame clones, and not every one. The table records about 160,000 clones, 94% of them present only once. The source of this sequence is an adult in good health. The V call is TRBV2, the J call TRBJ2-6, with no clear D. The material sequenced was peripheral blood, taken on day 0 of AZD1222 vaccination. The CDR3 loop reads CASLPTSSGANVLTF. CDR3 DNA: TGTGCCAGCCTGCCAACAAGCTCTGGGGCCAACGTCCTGACTTTC.